The clone carrying this T cell receptor (beta chain) appeared many times. Its specificity is not known. The germline gives CDR1 SGHNT, CDR2 YYREEE (reference sequence). The CDR3 is made up of 15 amino acids. V shed 0 bases and J shed 2 bases, with 12 bases lying between them. The data derive from a study of read filtering for tumor transcriptome and immune sequencing. Study details: Mean patient age was about 66 years, range roughly 40 to 85; 17 male, around 15 female. Per sample, TCR-region reads ranged about 4.05 to 11 million by IR-seq, roughly 85 to 1,300 by RNA-seq. Broader study findings: Without single-read clonotypes, shared clonotype proportions correlated more between IR-seq and RNA-seq. RNA-seq captured clonotypes less deeply and reliably than IR-seq.

The library was built from roughly 400 ng RNA with molecular barcoded adaptors for alpha/delta and beta/gamma chains. MiXCR, applied by TCRdb to the reads, yields one record per CDR3 protein. Of tens of thousands of distinct CDR3 sequences listed, roughly 19% are singletons. The sample comprised a population of CD138-negative cells sorted from bone marrow. The source is a donor at least 40 years old with multiple myeloma. V is TRBV5-4 and J is TRBJ2-7, with a possible D match to TRBD2 (7 bases). CDR3 amino acids: CASSLERGAAYEQYF. The CDR3 coding sequence is TGTGCCAGCAGCTTGGAACGGGGGGCGGCCTACGAGCAGTACTTC.